This T cell receptor beta chain is from a study of blood T cell repertoires in COVID-19. Study at large: In each case, the material was cDNA or gDNA derived from T cells, B-cell-depleted T cells, or PBMCs.

CDR1 and CDR2 from the germline V gene are ENHRY and SYGVKD. Trimming left V 3 bases short and J 0 bases short, with 11 bases between. The CDR3 runs to 15 residues. In the study's own analysis: Using reference gene primer amplification, nucleated cell counts were estimated. Method: immunoSEQ multiplex PCR; TCRdb's copy keeps in-frame clones and lacks some. That table gives V, J and clone size, and the DNA gave D and trimming. The sample includes approximately 670,000 clones, 85% to 90% of them seen just once. The chain couples TRBV10-3 to TRBJ1-2, with a possible D match to TRBD1 (5 bases). The sequenced sample consisted of peripheral blood. This receptor was taken from a woman younger than 30 with acute or convalescent COVID-19. As DNA, the CDR3 is TGTGCCATCAGTGATGGACATAATTCTAACTATGGCTACACCTTC. Its protein product is CAISDGHNSNYGYTF.